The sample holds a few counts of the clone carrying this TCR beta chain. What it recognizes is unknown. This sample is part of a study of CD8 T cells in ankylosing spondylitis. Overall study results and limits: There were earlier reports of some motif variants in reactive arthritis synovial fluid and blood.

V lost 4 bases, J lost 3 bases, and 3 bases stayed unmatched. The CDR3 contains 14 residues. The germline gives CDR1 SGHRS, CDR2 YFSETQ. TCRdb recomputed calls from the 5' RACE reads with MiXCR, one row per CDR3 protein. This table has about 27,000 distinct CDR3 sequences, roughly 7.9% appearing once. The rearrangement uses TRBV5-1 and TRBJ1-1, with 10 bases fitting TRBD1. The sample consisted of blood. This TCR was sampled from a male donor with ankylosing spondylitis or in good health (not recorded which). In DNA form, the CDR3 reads TGCGCCAGCAGCCCAGGGACAGGGGACACTGAAGCTTTCTTT. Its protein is CASSPGTGDTEAFF.